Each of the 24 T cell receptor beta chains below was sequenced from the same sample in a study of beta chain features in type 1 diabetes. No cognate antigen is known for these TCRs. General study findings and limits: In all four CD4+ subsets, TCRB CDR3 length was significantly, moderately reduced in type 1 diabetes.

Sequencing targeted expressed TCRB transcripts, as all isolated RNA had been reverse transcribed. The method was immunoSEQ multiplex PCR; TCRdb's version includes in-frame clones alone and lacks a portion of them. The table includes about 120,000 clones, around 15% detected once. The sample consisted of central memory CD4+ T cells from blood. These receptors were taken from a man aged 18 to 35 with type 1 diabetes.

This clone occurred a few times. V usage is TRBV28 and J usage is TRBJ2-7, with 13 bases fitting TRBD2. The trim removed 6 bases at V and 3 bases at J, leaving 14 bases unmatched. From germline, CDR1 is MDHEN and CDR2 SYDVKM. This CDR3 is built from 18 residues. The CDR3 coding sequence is TGTGCCAGCAGGGCGCCAGGGACTAGCGGGGTCTTTGGCTACGAGCAGTACTTC. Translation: CASRAPGTSGVFGYEQYF.

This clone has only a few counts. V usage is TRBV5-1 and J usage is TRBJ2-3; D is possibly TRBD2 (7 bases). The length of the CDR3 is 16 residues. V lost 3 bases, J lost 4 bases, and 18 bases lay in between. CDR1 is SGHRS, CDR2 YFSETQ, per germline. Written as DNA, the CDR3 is TGCGCCAGCAGCTCCGGCGGGGGCGAATTTTCAGATACGCAGTATTTT. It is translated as CASSSGGGEFSDTQYF. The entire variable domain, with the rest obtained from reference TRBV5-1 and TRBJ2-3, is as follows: KAGVTQTPRYLIKTRGQQVTLSCSPISGHRSVSWYQQTPGQGLQFLFEYFSETQRNKGNFPGRFSGRQFSNSRSEMNVSTLELGDSALYLCASSSGGGEFSDTQYFGPGTRLTVL.

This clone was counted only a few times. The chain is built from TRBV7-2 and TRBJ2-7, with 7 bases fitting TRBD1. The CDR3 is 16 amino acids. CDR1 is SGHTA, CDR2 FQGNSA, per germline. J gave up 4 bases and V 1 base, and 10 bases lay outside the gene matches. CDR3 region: CASSLGLWDSAYEQYF. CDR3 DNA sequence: TGTGCCAGCAGCTTAGGACTTTGGGACAGCGCTTACGAGCAGTACTTC.

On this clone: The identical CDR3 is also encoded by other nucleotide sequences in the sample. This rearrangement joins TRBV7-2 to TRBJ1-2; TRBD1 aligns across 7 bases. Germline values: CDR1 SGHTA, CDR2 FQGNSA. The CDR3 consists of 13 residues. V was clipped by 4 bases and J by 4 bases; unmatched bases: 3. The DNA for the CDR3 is TGTGCCAGCAGCTCCGGACAGGTCTATGGCTACACCTTC. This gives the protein CASSSGQVYGYTF.

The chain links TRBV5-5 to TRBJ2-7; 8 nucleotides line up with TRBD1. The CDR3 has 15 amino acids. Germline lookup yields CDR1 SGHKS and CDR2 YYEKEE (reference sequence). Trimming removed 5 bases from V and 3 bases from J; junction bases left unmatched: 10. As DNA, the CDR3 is TGTGCCAGCAGTTACGGACAGGGAGGATTCTACGAGCAGTACTTC. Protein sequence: CASSYGQGGFYEQYF.

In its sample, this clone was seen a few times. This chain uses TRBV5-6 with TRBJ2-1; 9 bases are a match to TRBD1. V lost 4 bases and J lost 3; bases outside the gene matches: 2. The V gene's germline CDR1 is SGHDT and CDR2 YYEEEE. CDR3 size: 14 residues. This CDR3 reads CASSGGQGYNEQFF. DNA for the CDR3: TGTGCCAGCAGCGGGGGACAGGGCTACAATGAGCAGTTCTTC.

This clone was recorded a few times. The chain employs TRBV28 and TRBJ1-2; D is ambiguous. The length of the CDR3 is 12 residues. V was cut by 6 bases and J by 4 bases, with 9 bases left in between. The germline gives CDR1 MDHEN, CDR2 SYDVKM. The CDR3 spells CASSRTAYGYTF. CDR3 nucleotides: TGTGCCAGCAGCCGAACAGCCTATGGCTACACCTTC.

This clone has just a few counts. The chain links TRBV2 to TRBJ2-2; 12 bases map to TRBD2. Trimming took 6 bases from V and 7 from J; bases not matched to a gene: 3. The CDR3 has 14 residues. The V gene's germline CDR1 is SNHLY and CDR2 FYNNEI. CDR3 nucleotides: TGTGCCAGCAGGCGACTAGCGGGGGTCGGGGAGCTGTTTTTT. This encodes CASRRLAGVGELFF.

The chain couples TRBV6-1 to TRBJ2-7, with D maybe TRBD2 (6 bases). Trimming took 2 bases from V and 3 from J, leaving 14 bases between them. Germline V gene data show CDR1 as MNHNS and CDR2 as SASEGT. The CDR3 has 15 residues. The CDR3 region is CASSERASEFYEQYF. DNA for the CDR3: TGTGCCAGCAGTGAAAGGGCTAGCGAGTTCTACGAGCAGTACTTC.

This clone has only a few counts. The CDR3 loop is CASSSSGLSYEQYF. Written as DNA, the CDR3 is TGTGCCAGCAGCTCCTCCGGCCTATCCTACGAGCAGTACTTC. This chain joins TRBV7-2 and TRBJ2-7; D call uncertain. This CDR3 region has 14 residues. V lost 4 bases to trimming and J lost 1 base, with 11 bases between them. The V gene's germline CDR1 is SGHTA and CDR2 FQGNSA.

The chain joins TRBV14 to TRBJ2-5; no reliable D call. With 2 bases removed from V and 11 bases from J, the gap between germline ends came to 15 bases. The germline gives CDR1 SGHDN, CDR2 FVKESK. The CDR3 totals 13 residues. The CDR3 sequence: CASSQPVLGVQYF. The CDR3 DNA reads TGTGCCAGCAGCCAACCTGTTCTAGGTGTGCAGTACTTC.

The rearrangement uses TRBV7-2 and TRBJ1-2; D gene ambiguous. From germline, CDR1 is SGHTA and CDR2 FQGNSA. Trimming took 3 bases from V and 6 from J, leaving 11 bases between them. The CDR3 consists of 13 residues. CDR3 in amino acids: CASSFGRMDGYTF. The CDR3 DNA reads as TGTGCCAGCAGCTTCGGACGGATGGATGGCTACACCTTC.

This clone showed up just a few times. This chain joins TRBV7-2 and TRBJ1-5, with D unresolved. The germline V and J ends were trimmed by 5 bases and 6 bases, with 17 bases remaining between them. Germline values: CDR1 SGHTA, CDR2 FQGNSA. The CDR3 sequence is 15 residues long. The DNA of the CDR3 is TGTGCCAGCAGCCCCTCGGGGTTTGAGGGTCAGCCCCAGCATTTT. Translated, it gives CASSPSGFEGQPQHF.

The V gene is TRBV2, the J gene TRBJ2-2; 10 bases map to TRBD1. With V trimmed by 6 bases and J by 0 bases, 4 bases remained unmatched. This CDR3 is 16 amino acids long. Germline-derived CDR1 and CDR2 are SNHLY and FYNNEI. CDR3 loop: CASSFGQGANTGELFF. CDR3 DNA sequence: TGTGCCAGCAGCTTCGGACAGGGGGCGAACACCGGGGAGCTGTTTTTT.

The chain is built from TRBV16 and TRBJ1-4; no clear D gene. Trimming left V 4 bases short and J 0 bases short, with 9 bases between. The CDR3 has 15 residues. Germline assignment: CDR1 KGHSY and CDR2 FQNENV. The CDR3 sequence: CASSRLLATNEKLFF. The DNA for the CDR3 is TGTGCCAGCAGCCGCCTACTTGCAACTAATGAAAAACTGTTTTTT.

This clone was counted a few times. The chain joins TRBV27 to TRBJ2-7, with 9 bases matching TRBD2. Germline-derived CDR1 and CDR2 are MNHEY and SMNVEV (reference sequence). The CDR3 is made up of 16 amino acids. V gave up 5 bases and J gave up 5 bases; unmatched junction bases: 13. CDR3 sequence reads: CASSPSSGREGHEQYF. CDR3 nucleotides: TGTGCCAGCAGTCCATCCTCTGGGCGGGAGGGCCACGAGCAGTACTTC.

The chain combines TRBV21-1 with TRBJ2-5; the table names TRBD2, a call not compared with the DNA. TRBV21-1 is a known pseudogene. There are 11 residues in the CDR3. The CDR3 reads CASSRRETQYF. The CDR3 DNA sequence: TGTGCCAGCAGCCGTCGGGAGACCCAGTACTTC.

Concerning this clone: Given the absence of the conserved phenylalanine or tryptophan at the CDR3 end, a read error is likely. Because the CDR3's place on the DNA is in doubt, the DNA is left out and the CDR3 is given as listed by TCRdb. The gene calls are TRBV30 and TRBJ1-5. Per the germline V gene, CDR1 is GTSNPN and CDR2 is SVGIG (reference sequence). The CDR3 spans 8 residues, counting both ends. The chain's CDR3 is CAWSAGVV.

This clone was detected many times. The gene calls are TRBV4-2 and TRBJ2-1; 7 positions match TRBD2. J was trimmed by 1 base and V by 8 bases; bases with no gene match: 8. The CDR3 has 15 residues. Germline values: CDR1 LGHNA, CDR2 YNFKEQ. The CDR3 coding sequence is TGTGCCAGCGCACAGCGGGATACGTCCTACAATGAGCAGTTCTTC. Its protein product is CASAQRDTSYNEQFF.

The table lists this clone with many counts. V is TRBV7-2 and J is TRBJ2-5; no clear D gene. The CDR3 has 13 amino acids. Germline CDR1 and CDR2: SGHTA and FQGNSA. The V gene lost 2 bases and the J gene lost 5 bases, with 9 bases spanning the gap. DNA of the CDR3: TGTGCCAGCAGCTTACGTCCGTATGAGACCCAGTACTTC. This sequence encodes CASSLRPYETQYF.

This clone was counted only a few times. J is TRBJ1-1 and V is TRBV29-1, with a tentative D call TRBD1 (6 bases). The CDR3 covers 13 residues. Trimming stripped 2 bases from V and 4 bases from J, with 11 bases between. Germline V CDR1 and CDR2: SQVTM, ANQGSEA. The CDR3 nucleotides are TGCAGCGTTGAAAGTACACAGGGCACTGAAGCTTTCTTT. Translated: CSVESTQGTEAFF.

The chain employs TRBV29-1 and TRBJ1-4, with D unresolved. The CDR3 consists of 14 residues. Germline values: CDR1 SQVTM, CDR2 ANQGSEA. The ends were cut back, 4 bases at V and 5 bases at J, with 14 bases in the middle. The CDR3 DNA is TGCAGCGTTGTTGATTGGGCGGCAAATGAAAAACTGTTTTTT. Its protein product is CSVVDWAANEKLFF.

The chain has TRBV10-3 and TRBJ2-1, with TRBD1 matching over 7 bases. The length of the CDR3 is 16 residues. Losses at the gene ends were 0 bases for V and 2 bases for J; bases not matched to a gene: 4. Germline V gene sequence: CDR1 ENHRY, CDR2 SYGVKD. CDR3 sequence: CAISESNRGAYNEQFF. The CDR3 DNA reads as TGTGCCATCAGTGAGTCGAACAGGGGTGCCTACAATGAGCAGTTCTTC.

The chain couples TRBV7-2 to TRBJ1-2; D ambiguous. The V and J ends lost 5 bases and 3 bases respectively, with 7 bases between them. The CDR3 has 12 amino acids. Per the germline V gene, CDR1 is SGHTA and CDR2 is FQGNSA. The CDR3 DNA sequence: TGTGCCAGCAGCCAGGAGTACTATGGCTACACCTTC. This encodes CASSQEYYGYTF.